Listed here are 26 T cell receptor beta chains from one sample, sequenced in a study of cytomegalovirus exposure and HLA in healthy donors. 60 Vbeta and 13 Jbeta primers were used in PCR. Sequencing used immunoSEQ multiplex PCR; TCRdb keeps in-frame clones, though not all of them. The sample contains about 110,000 clones, roughly 80% of which appear only once. The sequenced sample consisted of PBMCs. Receptors originate from a man aged 25 to 40 in good health and CMV-seropositive.

The chain couples TRBV6-1 to TRBJ2-7, with 7 bases that match TRBD1. Losses at the gene ends were 1 base for V and 7 bases for J; bases not matched to a gene: 7. The CDR3 loop spans 14 amino acids. Germline V lookup: CDR1 MNHNS, CDR2 SASEGT. Here the CDR3 DNA reads TGTGCCAGCAGTGAAGTTAGGGGGCTTCGAGAGCAGTACTTC. Amino acid sequence: CASSEVRGLREQYF.

The rearrangement uses TRBV4-2 and TRBJ2-5; 8 bases align to TRBD2. CDR1 is LGHNA, CDR2 YNFKEQ, per germline. The CDR3 loop spans 16 amino acids. Trimming at V came to 1 base and at J to 6 bases, leaving 10 bases not matched to a gene. The CDR3 region is CASSQATGGLRKTQYF. CDR3 in DNA: TGTGCCAGCAGCCAAGCGACGGGGGGGCTGAGGAAGACCCAGTACTTC.

The chain employs TRBV7-2 and TRBJ2-1; 9 positions agree with TRBD2. The germline gives CDR1 SGHTA, CDR2 FQGNSA. CDR3 length: 17 residues. Trimming cost V 3 bases and J 0 bases; bases outside gene matches: 6. This CDR3 reads CASSFPASGASYNEQFF. CDR3 DNA sequence: TGTGCCAGCAGCTTCCCGGCTAGCGGGGCCTCCTACAATGAGCAGTTCTTC.

The chain employs TRBV18 and TRBJ1-4; the match to TRBD1 covers 7 bases. Germline assignment: CDR1 KGHSH and CDR2 LQKENI. V lost 6 bases, J lost 4 bases, and 5 bases stayed unmatched. The CDR3 covers 14 residues. CDR3: CASSTGAFNEKLFF. The CDR3 DNA reads TGTGCCAGCTCTACAGGGGCCTTTAATGAAAAACTGTTTTTT.

The chain recombines TRBV4-1 with TRBJ1-2; D possibly corresponds to TRBD1 (6 bases). Germline values: CDR1 MGHRA, CDR2 YSYEKL. This CDR3 has 13 residues. The V end lost 0 bases, the J end lost 6 bases, and 8 bases lay between the germline ends. CDR3 DNA sequence: TGCGCCAGCAGCCAAGATCGACAGGATGGCTACACCTTC. Its protein product is CASSQDRQDGYTF.

This clone was seen only a few times. This chain links TRBV5-1 with TRBJ2-3; D may be TRBD2 (7 bases). Trimming left V 2 bases short and J 5 bases short, with 12 bases between. Germline V gene lookup returns CDR1 SGHRS and CDR2 YFSETQ. This CDR3 region has 14 residues. CDR3 amino acids: CASSFSGGQDTQYF. The CDR3 DNA follows: TGCGCCAGCAGCTTTTCGGGGGGACAAGATACGCAGTATTTT.

This clone occurred once. The rearrangement joins TRBV2 to TRBJ2-7; D may be TRBD2 (6 bases). Germline CDR1 and CDR2: SNHLY and FYNNEI. V lost 10 bases and J lost 0, with 16 bases in between. The CDR3 is 14 amino acids. In DNA, the CDR3 is TGTGCCACTACCCCCGGGAGCGGCTCCTACGAGCAGTACTTC. Translation: CATTPGSGSYEQYF. Filled out from reference TRBV2 and TRBJ2-7, the complete variable domain reads EPEVTQTPSHQVTQMGQEVILRCVPISNHLYFYWYRQILGQKVEFLVSFYNNEISEKSEIFDDQFSVERPDGSNFTLKIRSTKLEDSAMYFCATTPGSGSYEQYFGPGTRLTVT.

The chain couples TRBV6-5 to TRBJ2-7, with 9 bases aligning to TRBD1. Germline loops: CDR1 MNHEY, CDR2 SVGAGI. Unmatched junction bases numbered 4, after V lost 2 bases and J lost 2 bases. This CDR3 has 15 amino acids. CDR3 amino acids: CASSYRGQGTYEQYF. For the CDR3, the DNA is TGTGCCAGCAGTTACCGAGGACAGGGGACCTACGAGCAGTACTTC.

This chain's CDR3 is CASSQMALNTEAFF. CDR3 nucleotides: TGTGCCAGCAGCCAGATGGCATTGAACACTGAAGCTTTCTTT. V and J are TRBV11-1 and TRBJ1-1; no clear D gene. V gave up 5 bases and J gave up 0 bases, with 10 bases separating them. Germline lookup yields CDR1 SGHAT and CDR2 FQDESV (reference sequence). The CDR3 covers 14 residues.

This clone was seen just once. The chain recombines TRBV5-1 with TRBJ2-7; 10 nucleotides agree with TRBD1. V was clipped by 3 bases and J by 3 bases; unmatched bases: 6. The length of the CDR3 is 15 residues. Per the germline V gene, CDR1 is SGHRS and CDR2 is YFSETQ. CDR3 in amino acids: CASSSGGTGVYEQYF. The DNA for the CDR3 is TGCGCCAGCAGCTCGGGTGGGACAGGGGTCTACGAGCAGTACTTC.

The chain carries TRBV9 and TRBJ2-5; TRBD2 matches at 9 bases. The germline V gene encodes CDR1 SGDLS and CDR2 YYNGEE. V shed 4 bases and J 5 bases; nucleotides not matched to a gene: 6. This CDR3 is 14 amino acids long. CDR3 residues: CASSLAGGVETQYF. The CDR3 nucleotides read TGTGCCAGCAGCCTCGCGGGGGGGGTGGAGACCCAGTACTTC.

The V and J genes are TRBV19 and TRBJ2-1; possible D gene TRBD2, 5 bases. The V and J ends lost 0 bases and 5 bases respectively, with 11 bases between them. Per germline, CDR1 LNHDA and CDR2 SQIVND (reference sequence). CDR3 length equals 15 residues. CDR3 coding DNA: TGTGCCAGTAGTATAGACCCTAGCATAGACAATGAGCAGTTCTTC. As protein: CASSIDPSIDNEQFF. The full variable domain, its missing parts supplied by reference TRBV19 and TRBJ2-1, is DGGITQSPKYLFRKEGQNVTLSCEQNLNHDAMYWYRQDPGQGLRLIYYSQIVNDFQKGDIAEGYSVSREKKESFPLTVTSAQKNPTAFYLCASSIDPSIDNEQFFGPGTRLTVL.

CDR3 protein: CATSKTGGPNEKLFF. The CDR3 region has the DNA TGTGCCACCAGTAAGACAGGGGGCCCCAATGAAAAACTGTTTTTT. J is TRBJ1-4 and V is TRBV15; 10 bases are shared with TRBD1. The CDR3 runs 15 residues. Germline V gene data show CDR1 as LNHNV and CDR2 as YYDKDF (reference sequence). V shed 6 bases and J 5 bases; nucleotides not matched to a gene: 6.

This sequence joins TRBV14 and TRBJ2-1; possibly TRBD2 for D (6 bases). The ends were cut back, 1 base at V and 8 bases at J, with 9 bases in the middle. The CDR3 is made up of 13 amino acids. Germline loops: CDR1 SGHDN, CDR2 FVKESK. This CDR3 reads CASSQGLGDEQFF. In DNA, the CDR3 is TGTGCCAGCAGCCAAGGACTAGGGGATGAGCAGTTCTTC.

This clone was counted a single time. The chain recombines TRBV7-9 with TRBJ1-1, with D possibly being TRBD1 (5 bases). Germline V gene lookup returns CDR1 SEHNR and CDR2 FQNEAQ (reference sequence). The V and J ends lost 0 bases and 7 bases respectively, with 12 bases between them. The CDR3 sequence is 14 residues long. The CDR3 is CASSLAGGIGEAFF. In nucleotides, the CDR3 is TGTGCCAGCAGCTTAGCCGGGGGAATCGGTGAAGCTTTCTTT.

J is TRBJ2-7 and V is TRBV28; the match to TRBD1 covers 9 bases. CDR1 MDHEN and CDR2 SYDVKM come from the germline V gene. The trim removed 6 bases at V and 5 bases at J, leaving 5 bases unmatched. CDR3 length equals 13 residues. The CDR3 here is CASSLTGGNEQYF. The CDR3 DNA follows: TGTGCCAGCAGCTTAACAGGGGGCAACGAGCAGTACTTC.

The chain has TRBV25-1 and TRBJ2-7; tentatively, D is TRBD1 (8 bases). V dropped 7 bases and J dropped 8 bases, with 12 bases sitting between them. The CDR3 totals 11 residues. The germline gives CDR1 MGHDK, CDR2 SYGVNS. In nucleotides, the CDR3 is TGTGCCAGCACACAGGGGGGGAAGCAGTACTTC. Amino acids: CASTQGGKQYF.

The genes are TRBV7-2 and TRBJ1-1; D remains ambiguous. The CDR3 sequence is 13 residues long. V was clipped by 2 bases and J by 4 bases, with 8 bases between them. In germline, CDR1 is SGHTA, CDR2 FQGNSA. CDR3 loop: CASSLSVSTEAFF. CDR3 in DNA: TGTGCCAGCAGCTTAAGTGTCAGCACTGAAGCTTTCTTT.

The chain joins TRBV14 to TRBJ2-7; D perhaps matches TRBD1 (6 bases). The CDR3 is 14 amino acids. In germline, CDR1 is SGHDN, CDR2 FVKESK. V was shortened by 6 bases and J by 0 bases, with 12 bases between the two germline ends. The CDR3 DNA reads TGTGCCAGCAGTATCCTAGGGGGCTCCTACGAGCAGTACTTC. This sequence encodes CASSILGGSYEQYF.

The V and J genes are TRBV6-5 and TRBJ2-5; D uncertain. CDR3 length: 13 amino acids. The germline V and J ends were trimmed by 2 bases and 4 bases, with 8 bases remaining between them. CDR1 is MNHEY and CDR2 is SVGAGI in the germline V gene. CDR3 in DNA: TGTGCCAGCAGTTACCTGAGTGGAGAGACCCAGTACTTC. Amino acids: CASSYLSGETQYF.

A note on this clone: Other DNA sequences of this sample code for an identical CDR3. CDR3 sequence: CASSRRGVHQETQYF. CDR3 DNA sequence: TGTGCCAGCAGCCGCAGGGGAGTACACCAAGAGACCCAGTACTTC. The rearrangement uses TRBV5-6 and TRBJ2-5, with D possibly matching TRBD1 (6 bases). Germline V gives CDR1 SGHDT, CDR2 YYEEEE. The CDR3 length is 15 residues. V gave up 4 bases and J gave up 0 bases, with 13 bases separating them. The entire variable domain, with the rest obtained from reference TRBV5-6 and TRBJ2-5, is as follows: DAGVTQSPTHLIKTRGQQVTLRCSPKSGHDTVSWYQQALGQGPQFIFQYYEEEERQRGNFPDRFSGHQFPNYSSELNVNALLLGDSALYLCASSRRGVHQETQYFGPGTRLLVL.

This clone was picked up one time. This sequence joins TRBV4-3 and TRBJ2-1; tentatively, D is TRBD1 (6 bases). CDR1 is LGHNA, CDR2 YSLEER, per germline. V lost 1 base and J lost 7, with 11 bases in between. The CDR3 is made up of 14 amino acids. The chain's CDR3 is CASSQGGPGNEQFF. CDR3 in DNA: TGCGCCAGCAGCCAAGGGGGGCCGGGGAATGAGCAGTTCTTC.

The chain is built from TRBV5-1 and TRBJ2-3; D perhaps matches TRBD2 (6 bases). CDR3 length: 14 residues. V was shortened by 4 bases and J by 4 bases, with 13 bases between the two germline ends. Per germline, CDR1 SGHRS and CDR2 YFSETQ. The CDR3 DNA reads TGCGCCAGCAGCCCCGGGACTGAGGCAGATACGCAGTATTTT. Translation gives CASSPGTEADTQYF. Variable domain in full (rest from reference TRBV5-1 and TRBJ2-3): KAGVTQTPRYLIKTRGQQVTLSCSPISGHRSVSWYQQTPGQGLQFLFEYFSETQRNKGNFPGRFSGRQFSNSRSEMNVSTLELGDSALYLCASSPGTEADTQYFGPGTRLTVL.

The chain couples TRBV7-6 to TRBJ2-2; 9 bases are a match to TRBD1. The V segment lost 5 bases and the J segment 1 base; nucleotides outside the gene matches: 5. This CDR3 has 16 residues. The germline V gene has CDR1 SGHVS and CDR2 FNYEAQ. The chain's CDR3 is CASSPRQGENTGELFF. CDR3 DNA sequence: TGTGCCAGCAGCCCTAGACAGGGGGAGAACACCGGGGAGCTGTTTTTT. Supplemented by reference TRBV7-6 and TRBJ2-2, the full variable domain reads GAGVSQSPRYKVTKRGQDVALRCDPISGHVSLYWYRQALGQGPEFLTYFNYEAQQDKSGLPNDRFSAERPEGSISTLTIQRTEQRDSAMYRCASSPRQGENTGELFFGEGSRLTVL.

This chain joins TRBV5-1 and TRBJ1-3; 7 bases fit TRBD1. The length of the CDR3 is 14 residues. From germline, CDR1 is SGHRS and CDR2 YFSETQ. V shed 4 bases, J shed 3 bases, and the junction held 4 bases outside the gene matches. This CDR3 reads CASSPTGSGNTIYF. CDR3 DNA sequence: TGCGCCAGCAGCCCGACAGGGAGTGGAAACACCATATATTTT.

The chain recombines TRBV7-9 with TRBJ2-3; perhaps TRBD2 as D (5 bases). CDR3 length: 19 amino acids. Trimming left V 2 bases short and J 2 bases short, with 23 bases between. CDR1 and CDR2 from the germline V gene are SEHNR and FQNEAQ (reference sequence). CDR3 coding DNA: TGTGCCAGCAGCTTATGGACTGGGCCCCTCGCCACTGACACAGATACGCAGTATTTT. This sequence encodes CASSLWTGPLATDTDTQYF. Full variable domain (outside the CDR3, taken from reference TRBV7-9 and TRBJ2-3): DTGVSQNPRHKITKRGQNVTFRCDPISEHNRLYWYRQTLGQGPEFLTYFQNEAQLEKSRLLSDRFSAERPKGSFSTLEIQRTEQGDSAMYLCASSLWTGPLATDTDTQYFGPGTRLTVL.